This T cell receptor beta chain was documented in a study of blood T cell repertoires in COVID-19. For the study at large: There were acute and convalescent COVID-19 samples, and they came from the United States, Italy and Spain.

Original data processing: By means of reference gene primer amplification, nucleated cell counts were estimated. Produced via immunoSEQ multiplex PCR; TCRdb's table is partial and in-frame only. That table furnishes V, J and clone size, whereas the DNA furnished D and trimming. The repertoire holds about 88,000 clones, with approximately 91% as singletons. CDR3 length: 13 amino acids. Germline CDR1 is MNHEY and CDR2 is SVGEGT. Trimming stripped 5 bases from V and 3 bases from J, with 11 bases between. The clonotype comes from an elderly woman with acute or convalescent COVID-19. The chain combines TRBV6-2 or TRBV6-3 with TRBJ2-7; tentatively, D is TRBD2 (6 bases). The sequencing sample was made of peripheral blood. DNA for the CDR3: TGTGCCAGCAGTGCCAGCGGGTACTACGAGCAGTACTTC. This encodes CASSASGYYEQYF.